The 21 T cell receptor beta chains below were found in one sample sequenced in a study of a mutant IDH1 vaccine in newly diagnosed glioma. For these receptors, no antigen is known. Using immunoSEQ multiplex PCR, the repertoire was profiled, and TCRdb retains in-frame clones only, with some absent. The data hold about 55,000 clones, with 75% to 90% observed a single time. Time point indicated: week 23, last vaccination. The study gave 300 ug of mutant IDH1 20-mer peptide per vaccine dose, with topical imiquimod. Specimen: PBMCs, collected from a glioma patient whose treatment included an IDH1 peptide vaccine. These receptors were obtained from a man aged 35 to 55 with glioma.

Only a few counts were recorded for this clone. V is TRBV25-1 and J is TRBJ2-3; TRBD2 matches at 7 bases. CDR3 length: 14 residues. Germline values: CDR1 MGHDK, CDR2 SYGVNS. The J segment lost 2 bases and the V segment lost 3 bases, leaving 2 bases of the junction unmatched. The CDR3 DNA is TGTGCCAGCAGTGATGGGGGGGTCACAGATACGCAGTATTTT. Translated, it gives CASSDGGVTDTQYF.

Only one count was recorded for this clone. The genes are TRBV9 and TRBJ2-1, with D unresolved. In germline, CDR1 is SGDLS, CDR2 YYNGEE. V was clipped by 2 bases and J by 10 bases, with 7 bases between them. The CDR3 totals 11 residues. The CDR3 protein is CASSVTGEQFF. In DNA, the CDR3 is TGTGCCAGCAGCGTTACCGGCGAGCAGTTCTTC.

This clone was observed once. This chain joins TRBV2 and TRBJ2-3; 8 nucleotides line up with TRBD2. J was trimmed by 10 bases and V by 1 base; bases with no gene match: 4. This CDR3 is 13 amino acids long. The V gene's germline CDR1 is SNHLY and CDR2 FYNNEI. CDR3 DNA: TGTGCCAGCAGTGAAGATAGCGGGGTTGCGCAGTATTTT. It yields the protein CASSEDSGVAQYF.

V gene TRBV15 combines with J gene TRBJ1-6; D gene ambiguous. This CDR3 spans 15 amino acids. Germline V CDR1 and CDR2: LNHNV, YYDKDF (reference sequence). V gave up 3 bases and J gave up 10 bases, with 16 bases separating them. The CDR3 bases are TGTGCCACCAGCAGGGCGACCGACACTGTCTCACCCCTCCACTTT. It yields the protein CATSRATDTVSPLHF.

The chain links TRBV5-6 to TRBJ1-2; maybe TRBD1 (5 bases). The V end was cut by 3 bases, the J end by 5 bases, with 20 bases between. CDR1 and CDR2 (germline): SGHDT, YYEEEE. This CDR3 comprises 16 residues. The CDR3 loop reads CASSWVPGTANYGYTF. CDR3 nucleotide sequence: TGTGCCAGCAGCTGGGTCCCCGGGACGGCCAATTATGGCTACACCTTC.

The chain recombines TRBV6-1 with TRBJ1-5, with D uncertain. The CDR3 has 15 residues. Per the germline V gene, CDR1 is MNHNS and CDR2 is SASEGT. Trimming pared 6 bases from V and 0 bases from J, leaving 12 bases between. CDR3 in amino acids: CASRPHNYSNQPQHF. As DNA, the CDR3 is TGTGCCAGCAGGCCCCATAATTATAGCAATCAGCCCCAGCATTTT.

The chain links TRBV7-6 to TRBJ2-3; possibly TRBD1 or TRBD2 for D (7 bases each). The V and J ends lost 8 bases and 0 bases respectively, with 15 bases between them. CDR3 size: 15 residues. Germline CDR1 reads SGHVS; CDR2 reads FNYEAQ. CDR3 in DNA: TGTGCCAGCTCGGACAGGACTAGTAGCACAGATACGCAGTATTTT. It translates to CASSDRTSSTDTQYF. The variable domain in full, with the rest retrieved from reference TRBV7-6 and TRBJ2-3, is GAGVSQSPRYKVTKRGQDVALRCDPISGHVSLYWYRQALGQGPEFLTYFNYEAQQDKSGLPNDRFSAERPEGSISTLTIQRTEQRDSAMYRCASSDRTSSTDTQYFGPGTRLTVL.

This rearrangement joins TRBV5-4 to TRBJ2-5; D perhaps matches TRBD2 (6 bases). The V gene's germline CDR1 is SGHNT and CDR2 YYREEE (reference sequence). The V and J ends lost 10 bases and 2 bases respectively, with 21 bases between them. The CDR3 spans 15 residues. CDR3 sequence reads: CAFHSPGDLQETQYF. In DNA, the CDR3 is TGTGCCTTCCACTCACCGGGGGACCTACAAGAGACCCAGTACTTC.

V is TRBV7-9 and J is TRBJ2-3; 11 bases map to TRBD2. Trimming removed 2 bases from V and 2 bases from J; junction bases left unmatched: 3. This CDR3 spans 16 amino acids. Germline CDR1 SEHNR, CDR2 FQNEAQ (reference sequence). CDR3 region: CASSLSSGGFTDTQYF. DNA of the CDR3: TGTGCCAGCAGCTTATCTAGCGGGGGGTTCACAGATACGCAGTATTTT.

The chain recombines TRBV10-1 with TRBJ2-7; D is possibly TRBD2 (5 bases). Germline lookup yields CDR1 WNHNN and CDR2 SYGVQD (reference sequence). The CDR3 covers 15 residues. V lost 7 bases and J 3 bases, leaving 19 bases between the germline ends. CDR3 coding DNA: TGCGCCAGCACTCCAGGACTTACCCCGGGCTACGAGCAGTACTTC. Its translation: CASTPGLTPGYEQYF.

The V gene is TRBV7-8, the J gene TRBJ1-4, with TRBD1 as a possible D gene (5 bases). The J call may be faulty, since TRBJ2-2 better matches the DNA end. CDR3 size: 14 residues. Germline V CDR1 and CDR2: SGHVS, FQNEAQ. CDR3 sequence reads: CASSFNPTVAELFF. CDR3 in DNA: TGTGCCAGCAGCTTTAATCCGACAGTTGCGGAGCTGTTTTTT.

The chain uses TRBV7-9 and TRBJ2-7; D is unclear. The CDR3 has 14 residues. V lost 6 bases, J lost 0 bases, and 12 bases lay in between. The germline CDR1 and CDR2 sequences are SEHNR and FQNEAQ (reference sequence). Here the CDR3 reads CASSKPGYSYEQYF. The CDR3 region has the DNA TGTGCCAGCAGTAAGCCAGGCTACTCCTACGAGCAGTACTTC.

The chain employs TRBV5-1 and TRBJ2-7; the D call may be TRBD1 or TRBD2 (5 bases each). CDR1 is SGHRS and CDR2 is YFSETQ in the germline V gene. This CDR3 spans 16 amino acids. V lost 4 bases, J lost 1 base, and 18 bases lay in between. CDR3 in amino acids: CASSPAGATGSYEQYF. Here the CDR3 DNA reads TGCGCCAGCAGCCCGGCTGGGGCGACGGGATCCTACGAGCAGTACTTC.

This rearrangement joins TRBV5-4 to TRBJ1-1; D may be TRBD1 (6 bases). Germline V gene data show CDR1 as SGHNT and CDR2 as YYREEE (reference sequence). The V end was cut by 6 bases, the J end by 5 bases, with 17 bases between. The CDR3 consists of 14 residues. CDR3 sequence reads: CASTETGRKTEAFF. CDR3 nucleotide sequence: TGTGCCAGCACCGAAACAGGGAGGAAAACTGAAGCTTTCTTT.

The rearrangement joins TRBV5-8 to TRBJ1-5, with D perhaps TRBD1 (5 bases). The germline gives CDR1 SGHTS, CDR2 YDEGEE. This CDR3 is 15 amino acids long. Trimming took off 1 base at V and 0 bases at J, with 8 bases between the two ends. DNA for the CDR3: TGTGCCAGCAGCTTGCAGGGTACTAGCAATCAGCCCCAGCATTTT. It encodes CASSLQGTSNQPQHF.

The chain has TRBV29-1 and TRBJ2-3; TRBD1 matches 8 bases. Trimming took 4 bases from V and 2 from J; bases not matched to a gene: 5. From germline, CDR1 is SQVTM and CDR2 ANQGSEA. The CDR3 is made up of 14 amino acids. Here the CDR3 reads CSVAQGEVTDTQYF. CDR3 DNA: TGCAGCGTTGCACAGGGGGAGGTCACAGATACGCAGTATTTT.

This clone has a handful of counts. CDR3 region: CASSEPPPVQETQYF. The CDR3 DNA reads as TGTGCCAGCAGTGAGCCGCCCCCGGTTCAAGAGACCCAGTACTTC. The chain is built from TRBV2 and TRBJ2-5; D is unclear. The CDR3 has 15 amino acids. Trimming pared 3 bases from V and 2 bases from J, leaving 13 bases between. Germline CDR1 and CDR2: SNHLY and FYNNEI.

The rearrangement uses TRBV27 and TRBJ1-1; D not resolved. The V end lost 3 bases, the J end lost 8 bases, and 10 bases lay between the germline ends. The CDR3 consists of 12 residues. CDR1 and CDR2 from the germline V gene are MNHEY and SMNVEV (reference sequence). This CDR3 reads CASSFVGREAFF. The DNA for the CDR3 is TGTGCCAGCAGTTTCGTCGGCAGGGAAGCTTTCTTT.

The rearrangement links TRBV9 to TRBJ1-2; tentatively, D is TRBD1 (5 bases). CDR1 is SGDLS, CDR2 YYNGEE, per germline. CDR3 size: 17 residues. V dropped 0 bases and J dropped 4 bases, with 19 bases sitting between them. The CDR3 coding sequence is TGTGCCAGCAGCGTAGATGTAGGGCCCGGGCAGGGCTATGGCTACACCTTC. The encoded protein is CASSVDVGPGQGYGYTF.

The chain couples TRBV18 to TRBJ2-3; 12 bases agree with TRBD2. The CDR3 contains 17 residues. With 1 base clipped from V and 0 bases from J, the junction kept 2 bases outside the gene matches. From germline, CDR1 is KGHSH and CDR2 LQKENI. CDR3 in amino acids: CASSPRTSGVSTDTQYF. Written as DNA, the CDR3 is TGTGCCAGCTCACCACGGACTAGCGGGGTGAGCACAGATACGCAGTATTTT.

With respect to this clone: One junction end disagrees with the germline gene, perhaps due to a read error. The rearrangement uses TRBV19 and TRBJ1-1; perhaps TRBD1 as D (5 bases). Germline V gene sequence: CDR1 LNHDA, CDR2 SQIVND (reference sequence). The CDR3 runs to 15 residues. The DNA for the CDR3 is TGTGCCAGTAGTATTGTCTACCAGGGCCATTCCCCACTTTCCTTT. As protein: CASSIVYQGHSPLSF.